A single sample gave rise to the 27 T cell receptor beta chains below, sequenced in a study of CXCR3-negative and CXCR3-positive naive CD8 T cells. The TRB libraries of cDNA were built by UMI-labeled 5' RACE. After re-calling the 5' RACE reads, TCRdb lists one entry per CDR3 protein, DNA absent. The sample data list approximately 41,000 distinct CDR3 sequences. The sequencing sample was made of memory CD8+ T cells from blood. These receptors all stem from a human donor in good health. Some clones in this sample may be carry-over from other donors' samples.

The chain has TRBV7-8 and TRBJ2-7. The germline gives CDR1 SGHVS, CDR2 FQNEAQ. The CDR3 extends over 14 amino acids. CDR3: CASNEQISSYEQYF.

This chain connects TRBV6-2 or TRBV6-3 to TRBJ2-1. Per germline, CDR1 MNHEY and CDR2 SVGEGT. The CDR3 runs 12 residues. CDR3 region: CASSYGGYEQFF.

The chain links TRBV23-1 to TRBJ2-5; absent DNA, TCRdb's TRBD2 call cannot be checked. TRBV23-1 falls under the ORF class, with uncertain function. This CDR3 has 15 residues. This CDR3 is CASSQFAAGPETQYF.

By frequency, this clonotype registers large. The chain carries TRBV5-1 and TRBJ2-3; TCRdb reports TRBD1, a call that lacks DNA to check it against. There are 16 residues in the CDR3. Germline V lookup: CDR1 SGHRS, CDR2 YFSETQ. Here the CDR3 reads CACSPTGDRVTDTQYF.

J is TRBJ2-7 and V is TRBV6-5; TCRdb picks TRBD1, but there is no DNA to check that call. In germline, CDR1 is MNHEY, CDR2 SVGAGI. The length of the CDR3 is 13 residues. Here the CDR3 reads CASRSGEVNELYF.

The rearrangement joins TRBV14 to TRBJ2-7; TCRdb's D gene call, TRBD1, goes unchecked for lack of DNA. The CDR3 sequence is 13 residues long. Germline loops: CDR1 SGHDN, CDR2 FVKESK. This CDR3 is CASSQDGGYEQYF.

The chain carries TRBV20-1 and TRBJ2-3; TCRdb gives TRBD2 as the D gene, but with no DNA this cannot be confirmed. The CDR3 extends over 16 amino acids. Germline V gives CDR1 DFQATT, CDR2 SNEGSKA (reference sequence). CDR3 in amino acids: CSATGTTKIFTDTQYF.

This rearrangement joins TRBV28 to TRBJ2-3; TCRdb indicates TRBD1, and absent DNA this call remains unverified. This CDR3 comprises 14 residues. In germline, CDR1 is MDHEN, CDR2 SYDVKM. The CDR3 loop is CASSLSDPADTQYF.

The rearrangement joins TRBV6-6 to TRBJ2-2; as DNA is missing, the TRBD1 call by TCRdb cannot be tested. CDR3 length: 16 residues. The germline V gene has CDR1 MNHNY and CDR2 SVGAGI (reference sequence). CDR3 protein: CASTHAQGALTGELFF.

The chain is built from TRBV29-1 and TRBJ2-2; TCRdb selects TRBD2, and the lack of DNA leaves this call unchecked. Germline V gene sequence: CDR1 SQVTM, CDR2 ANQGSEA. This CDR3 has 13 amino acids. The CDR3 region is CSVRADNTGELFF.

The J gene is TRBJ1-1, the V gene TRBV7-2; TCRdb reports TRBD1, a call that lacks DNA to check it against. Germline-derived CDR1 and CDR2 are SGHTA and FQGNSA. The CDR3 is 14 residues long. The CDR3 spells CAGSLAGGATEAFF.

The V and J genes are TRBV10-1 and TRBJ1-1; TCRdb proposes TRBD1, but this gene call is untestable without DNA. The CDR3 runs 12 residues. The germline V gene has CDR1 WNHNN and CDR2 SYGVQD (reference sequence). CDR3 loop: CASKDGGTEAFF.

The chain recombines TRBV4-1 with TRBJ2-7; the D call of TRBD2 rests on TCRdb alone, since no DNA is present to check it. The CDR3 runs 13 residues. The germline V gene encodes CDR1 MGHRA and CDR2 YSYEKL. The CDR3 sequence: CASSLLPSYEQYF.

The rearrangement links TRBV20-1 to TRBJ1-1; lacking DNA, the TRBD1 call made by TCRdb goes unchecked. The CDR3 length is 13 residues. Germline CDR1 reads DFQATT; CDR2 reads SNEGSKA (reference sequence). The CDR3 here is CSASTGSDTEAFF.

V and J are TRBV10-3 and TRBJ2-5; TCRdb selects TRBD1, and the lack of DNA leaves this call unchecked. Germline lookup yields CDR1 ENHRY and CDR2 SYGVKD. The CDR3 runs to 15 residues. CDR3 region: CAIREPGRDQETQYF.

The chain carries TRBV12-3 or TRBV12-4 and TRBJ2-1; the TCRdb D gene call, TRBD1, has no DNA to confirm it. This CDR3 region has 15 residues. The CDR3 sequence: CASSLGTPPYNEQFF.

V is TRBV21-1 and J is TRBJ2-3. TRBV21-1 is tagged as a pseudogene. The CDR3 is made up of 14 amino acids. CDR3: CASSKLQSTDTQYF.

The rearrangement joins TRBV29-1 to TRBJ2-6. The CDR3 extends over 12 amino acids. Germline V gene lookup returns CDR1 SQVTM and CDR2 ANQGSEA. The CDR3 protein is CSVNSGANVLTF.

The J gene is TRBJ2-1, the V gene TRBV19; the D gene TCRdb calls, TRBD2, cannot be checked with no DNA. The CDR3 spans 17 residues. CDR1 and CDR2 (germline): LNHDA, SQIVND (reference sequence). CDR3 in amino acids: CASSISSGRVSYNEQFF.

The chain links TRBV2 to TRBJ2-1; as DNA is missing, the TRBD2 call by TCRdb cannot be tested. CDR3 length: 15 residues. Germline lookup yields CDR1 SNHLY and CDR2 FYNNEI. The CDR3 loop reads CASRDLGTRHNEQFF.

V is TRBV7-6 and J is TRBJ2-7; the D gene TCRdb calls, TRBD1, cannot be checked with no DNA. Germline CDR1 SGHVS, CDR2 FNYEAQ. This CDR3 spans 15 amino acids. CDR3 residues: CASSPDSGQLYEQYF.

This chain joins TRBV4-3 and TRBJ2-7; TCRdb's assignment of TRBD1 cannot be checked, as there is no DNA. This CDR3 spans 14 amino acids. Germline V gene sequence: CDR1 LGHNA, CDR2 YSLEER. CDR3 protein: CASSQDGGHPEQYF.

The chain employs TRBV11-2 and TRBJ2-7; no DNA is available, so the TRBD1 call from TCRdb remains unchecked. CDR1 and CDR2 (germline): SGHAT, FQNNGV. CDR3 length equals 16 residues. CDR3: CASSILVGGGTYEQYF.

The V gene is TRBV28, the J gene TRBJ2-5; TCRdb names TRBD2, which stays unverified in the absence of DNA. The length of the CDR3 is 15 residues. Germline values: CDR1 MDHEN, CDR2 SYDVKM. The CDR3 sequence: CASSTTSGVFGTQYF.

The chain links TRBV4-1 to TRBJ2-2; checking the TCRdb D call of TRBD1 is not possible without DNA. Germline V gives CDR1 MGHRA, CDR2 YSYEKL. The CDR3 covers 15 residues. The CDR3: CASSQHIDSTGELFF.

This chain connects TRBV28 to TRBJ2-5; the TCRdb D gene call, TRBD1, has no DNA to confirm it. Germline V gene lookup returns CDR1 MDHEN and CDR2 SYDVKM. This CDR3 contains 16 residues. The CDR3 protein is CASSSGTALVQETQYF.

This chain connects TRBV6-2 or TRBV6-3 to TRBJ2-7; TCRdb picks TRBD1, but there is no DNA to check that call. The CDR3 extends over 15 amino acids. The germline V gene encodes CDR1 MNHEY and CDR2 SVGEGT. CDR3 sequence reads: CASSDGLDKSYEQYF.